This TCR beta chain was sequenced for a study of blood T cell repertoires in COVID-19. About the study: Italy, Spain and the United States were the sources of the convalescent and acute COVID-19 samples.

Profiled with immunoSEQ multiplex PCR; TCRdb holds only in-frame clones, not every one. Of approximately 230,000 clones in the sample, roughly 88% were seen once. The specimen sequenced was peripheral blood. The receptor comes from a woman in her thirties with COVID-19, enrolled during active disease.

The CDR3 region has the DNA TGTGCCAGCCTAACAATAGCGGGAGGGGCCCACAATGAGCAGTTCTTC. Its protein is CASLTIAGGAHNEQFF. The chain has TRBV28 and TRBJ2-1; TRBD2 matches at 11 bases. With 8 bases clipped from V and 5 bases from J, the junction kept 11 bases outside the gene matches. Looked up from germline, CDR1 is MDHEN and CDR2 is SYDVKM. This CDR3 contains 16 residues. Based on the CDR3 plus reference TRBV28 and TRBJ2-1, the full variable domain is DVKVTQSSRYLVKRTGEKVFLECVQDMDHENMFWYRQDPGLGLRLIYFSYDVKMKEKGDIPEGYSVSREKKERFSLILESASTNQTSMYLCASLTIAGGAHNEQFFGPGTRLTVL.